Listed below are T cell receptor beta chains from one sample, sequenced in a study of cytomegalovirus exposure and HLA in healthy donors. Using immunoSEQ multiplex PCR, the repertoire was profiled, and TCRdb retains in-frame clones only, with some absent. The profile covers about 180,000 clones, with approximately 79% appearing a single time and 6.3% taken by the ten largest. The sample comprised PBMCs. Receptor source: a man aged 40-50 years in good health and CMV-seropositive. Both conserved end residues are part of each CDR3. The D gene is left open where the match is weak. A clone size is listed for some rows: how often the clone was seen (once, few, many), or a class if it is expanded.

d_call: TRBD1
v_call: TRBV2
clone_size: NA
j_call: TRBJ2-5
cdr3_nt: TGTGCCAGCAGTGAAGCGCGGGGGGACAGGGGGCGGGAGACCCAGTACTTC
cdr3_aa: CASSEARGDRGRETQYF

d_call: TRBD2
v_call: TRBV7-8
clone_size: NA
j_call: TRBJ2-3
cdr3_nt: TGTGCCAGCAGCTTAGTGTTAGCGGGAACAGATACGCAGTATTTT
cdr3_aa: CASSLVLAGTDTQYF

d_call: TRBD1
v_call: TRBV7-9
clone_size: NA
j_call: TRBJ2-7
cdr3_nt: TGTGCCAGCAGCTTAGTTGCCGGGACAGGGGGGAGCGAGCAGTACTTC
cdr3_aa: CASSLVAGTGGSEQYF

d_call: TRBD1
v_call: TRBV19
clone_size: NA
j_call: TRBJ1-5
cdr3_nt: TGTGCCAGTAGCACCGGGACAGGGAGAAAGCCCCAGCATTTT
cdr3_aa: CASSTGTGRKPQHF

d_call: TRBD1
v_call: TRBV29-1
clone_size: NA
j_call: TRBJ2-5
cdr3_nt: TGCAGCGTTGTTGGGTCAGGGGGTGGTGAGACCCAGTACTTC
cdr3_aa: CSVVGSGGGETQYF

d_call: NA
v_call: TRBV14
clone_size: NA
j_call: TRBJ1-1
cdr3_nt: TGTGCCAGCAGCCAAGAGTTACGGAGAGAAGCTTTCTTT
cdr3_aa: CASSQELRREAFF

d_call: NA
v_call: TRBV4-1
clone_size: once
j_call: TRBJ1-3
cdr3_nt: TGCGCCAGCAGCCAAACCTGGACAGACTCTGGAAACACCATATATTTT
cdr3_aa: CASSQTWTDSGNTIYF

d_call: TRBD1
v_call: TRBV2
clone_size: NA
j_call: TRBJ2-7
cdr3_nt: TGTGCCAGCACCGGACGCCGGGACAGGGCTATCGAGCAGTACTTC
cdr3_aa: CASTGRRDRAIEQYF

d_call: NA
v_call: TRBV30
clone_size: NA
j_call: TRBJ1-5
cdr3_nt: TGTGCCTGGAGGGGGCGGGATAGCAATCAGCCCCAGCATTTT
cdr3_aa: CAWRGRDSNQPQHF

d_call: NA
v_call: TRBV6-1
clone_size: NA
j_call: TRBJ1-4
cdr3_nt: TGTGCCAGCAGTGCCGGACAGAATAATGAAAAACTGTTTTTT
cdr3_aa: CASSAGQNNEKLFF

d_call: NA
v_call: TRBV5-1
clone_size: NA
j_call: TRBJ2-1
cdr3_nt: TGCGCCAGCAGCCCCTTTAATGGACAGGAGCAGTTCTTC
cdr3_aa: CASSPFNGQEQFF

d_call: NA
v_call: TRBV6-6
clone_size: few
j_call: TRBJ2-2
cdr3_nt: TGTGCCAGCGGTCGGGGTTACACCGGGGAGCTGTTTTTT
cdr3_aa: CASGRGYTGELFF

d_call: TRBD2
v_call: TRBV7-9
clone_size: many
j_call: TRBJ2-1
cdr3_nt: TGTGCCAGCAGCCCCCAAGCGGGAAGCTCCTACAATGAGCAGTTCTTC
cdr3_aa: CASSPQAGSSYNEQFF

d_call: TRBD1
v_call: TRBV18
clone_size: NA
j_call: TRBJ1-1
cdr3_nt: TGTGCCAGCTCACAACTAGGACAGGGGGACACTGAAGCTTTCTTT
cdr3_aa: CASSQLGQGDTEAFF

d_call: NA
v_call: TRBV7-3
clone_size: NA
j_call: TRBJ2-7
cdr3_nt: TGTGCCAGCAGCTTAGGGGCAGGACCGACCTACGAGCAGTACTTC
cdr3_aa: CASSLGAGPTYEQYF

d_call: NA
v_call: TRBV9
clone_size: NA
j_call: TRBJ2-7
cdr3_nt: TGTGCCAGCAGCGTAACGGGAAATTCCTACGAGCAGTACTTC
cdr3_aa: CASSVTGNSYEQYF

d_call: TRBD2
v_call: TRBV2
clone_size: NA
j_call: TRBJ2-7
cdr3_nt: TGTGCCAGCAGTGTAGGACTAGCGGGAGGCGAGCAGTACTTC
cdr3_aa: CASSVGLAGGEQYF

d_call: NA
v_call: TRBV6-6
clone_size: NA
j_call: TRBJ1-3
cdr3_nt: TGTGCCAGCACCCCAAGGGGATCCTCTGGAAACACCATATATTTT
cdr3_aa: CASTPRGSSGNTIYF

d_call: NA
v_call: TRBV27
clone_size: NA
j_call: TRBJ2-7
cdr3_nt: TGTGCCAGCAGTCCAGGGAGGGAGCAGTACTTC
cdr3_aa: CASSPGREQYF

d_call: TRBD1
v_call: TRBV5-1
clone_size: NA
j_call: TRBJ2-7
cdr3_nt: TGCGCCAGCAGCCCTATAGGGGGCTACCACGAGCAGTACTTC
cdr3_aa: CASSPIGGYHEQYF

d_call: NA
v_call: TRBV6-5
clone_size: NA
j_call: TRBJ2-4
cdr3_nt: TGTGCCAGCAAGAGCTTGACTGTAGCCAAAAACATTCAGTACTTC
cdr3_aa: CASKSLTVAKNIQYF

d_call: NA
v_call: TRBV5-1
clone_size: NA
j_call: TRBJ2-7
cdr3_nt: TGCGCCAGCAGCTTGGTACAGGGATCCTACGAGCAGTACTTC
cdr3_aa: CASSLVQGSYEQYF

d_call: NA
v_call: TRBV11-2
clone_size: NA
j_call: TRBJ1-5
cdr3_nt: TGTGCCAGCAGCTTAGGAGGCGGGTCTTTCGATCAGCCCCAGCATTTT
cdr3_aa: CASSLGGGSFDQPQHF

d_call: TRBD1
v_call: TRBV11-3
clone_size: NA
j_call: TRBJ2-1
cdr3_nt: TGTGCCAGCAGCTTAATAACAGGGGGCTCCAAGAAGTTCTTC
cdr3_aa: CASSLITGGSKKFF

d_call: TRBD2
v_call: TRBV27
clone_size: once
j_call: TRBJ2-1
cdr3_nt: TGTGCCAGCAGGACTAGCGGGAGGTTCCACAATGAGCAGTTCTTC
cdr3_aa: CASRTSGRFHNEQFF

d_call: TRBD1
v_call: TRBV5-1
clone_size: NA
j_call: TRBJ1-2
cdr3_nt: TGCGCCAGCAGCTTGGATCGAGGGACAGGCTATGGCTACACCTTC
cdr3_aa: CASSLDRGTGYGYTF

d_call: NA
v_call: TRBV18
clone_size: NA
j_call: TRBJ1-4
cdr3_nt: TGTGCCAGCTCACCCAACAGGGAAAAACTGTTTTTT
cdr3_aa: CASSPNREKLFF

d_call: TRBD1
v_call: TRBV2
clone_size: few
j_call: TRBJ1-5
cdr3_nt: TGTGCCAGCAGGGACAGGGCCAATCAGCCCCAGCATTTT
cdr3_aa: CASRDRANQPQHF

d_call: NA
v_call: TRBV29-1
clone_size: NA
j_call: TRBJ2-3
cdr3_nt: TGCAGCGGGGGGGTTGGGGCAGATACGCAGTATTTT
cdr3_aa: CSGGVGADTQYF